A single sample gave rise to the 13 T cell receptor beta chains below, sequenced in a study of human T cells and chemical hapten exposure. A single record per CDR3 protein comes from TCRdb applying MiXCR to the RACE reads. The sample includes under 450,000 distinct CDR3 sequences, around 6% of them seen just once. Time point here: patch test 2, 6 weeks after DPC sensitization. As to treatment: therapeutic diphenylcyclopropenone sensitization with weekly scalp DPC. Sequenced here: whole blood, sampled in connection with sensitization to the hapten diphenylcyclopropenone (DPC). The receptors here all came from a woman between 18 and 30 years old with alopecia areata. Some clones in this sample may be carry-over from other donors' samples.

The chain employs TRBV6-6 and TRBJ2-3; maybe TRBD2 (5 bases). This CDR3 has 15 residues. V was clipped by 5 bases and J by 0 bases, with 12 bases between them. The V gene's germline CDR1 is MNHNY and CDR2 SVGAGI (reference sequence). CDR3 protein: CASSNPSTSTDTQYF. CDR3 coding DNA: TGTGCCAGCAGTAACCCTAGCACTAGCACAGATACGCAGTATTTT.

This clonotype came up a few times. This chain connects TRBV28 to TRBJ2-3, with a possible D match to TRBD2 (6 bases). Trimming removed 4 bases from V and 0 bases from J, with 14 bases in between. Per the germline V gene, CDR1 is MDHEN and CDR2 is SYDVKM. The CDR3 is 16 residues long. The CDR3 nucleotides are TGTGCCAGCAGTTCCCAGGCGGGGCCTAGCACAGATACGCAGTATTTT. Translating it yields CASSSQAGPSTDTQYF.

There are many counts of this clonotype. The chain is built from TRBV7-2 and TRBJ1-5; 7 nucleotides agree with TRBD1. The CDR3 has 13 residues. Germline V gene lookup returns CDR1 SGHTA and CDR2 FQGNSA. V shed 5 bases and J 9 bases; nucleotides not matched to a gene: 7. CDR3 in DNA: TGTGCCAGCAGCCCAGGACAGGAGTGGCCCCAGCATTTT. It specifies CASSPGQEWPQHF.

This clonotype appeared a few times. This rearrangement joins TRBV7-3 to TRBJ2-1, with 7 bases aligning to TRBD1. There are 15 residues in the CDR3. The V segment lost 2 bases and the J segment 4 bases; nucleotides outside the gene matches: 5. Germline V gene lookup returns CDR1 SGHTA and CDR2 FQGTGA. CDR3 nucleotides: TGTGCCAGCAGCTTATACAGGGGCCTTTACAATGAGCAGTTCTTC. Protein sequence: CASSLYRGLYNEQFF.

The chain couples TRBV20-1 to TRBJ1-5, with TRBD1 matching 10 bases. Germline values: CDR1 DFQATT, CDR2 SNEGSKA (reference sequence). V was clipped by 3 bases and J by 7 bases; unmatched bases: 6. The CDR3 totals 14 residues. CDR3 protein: CSARRGQGNQPQHF. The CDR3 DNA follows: TGCAGTGCTAGGAGGGGACAGGGGAACCAGCCCCAGCATTTT.

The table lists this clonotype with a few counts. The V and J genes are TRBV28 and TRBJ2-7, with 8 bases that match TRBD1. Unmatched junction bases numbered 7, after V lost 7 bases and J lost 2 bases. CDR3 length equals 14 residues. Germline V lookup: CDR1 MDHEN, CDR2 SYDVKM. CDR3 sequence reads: CASTATGDAYEQYF. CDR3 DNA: TGTGCCAGCACCGCGACAGGGGATGCCTACGAGCAGTACTTC.

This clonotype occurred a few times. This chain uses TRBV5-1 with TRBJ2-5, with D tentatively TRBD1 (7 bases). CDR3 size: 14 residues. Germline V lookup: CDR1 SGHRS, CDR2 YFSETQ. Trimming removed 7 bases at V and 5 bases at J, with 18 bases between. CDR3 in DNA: TGCGCCAGCGGGGGGTGGACAGGTTCGGAGACCCAGTACTTC. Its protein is CASGGWTGSETQYF.

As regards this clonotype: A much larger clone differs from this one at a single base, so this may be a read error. The CDR3: CASSQDWPGSQPKHF. CDR3 coding DNA: TGCGCCAGCAGCCAAGATTGGCCAGGGTCTCAGCCCAAGCATTTT. The chain links TRBV4-3 to TRBJ1-5; a weak D match, TRBD1 (5 bases). CDR1 is LGHNA and CDR2 is YSLEER in the germline V gene. The CDR3 loop spans 15 amino acids.

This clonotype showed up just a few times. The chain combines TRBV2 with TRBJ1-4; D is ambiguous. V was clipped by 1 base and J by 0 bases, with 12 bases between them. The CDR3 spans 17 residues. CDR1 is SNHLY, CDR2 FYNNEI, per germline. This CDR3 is CASSEDTESATNEKLFF. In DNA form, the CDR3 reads TGTGCCAGCAGTGAAGACACAGAAAGCGCAACTAATGAAAAACTGTTTTTT.

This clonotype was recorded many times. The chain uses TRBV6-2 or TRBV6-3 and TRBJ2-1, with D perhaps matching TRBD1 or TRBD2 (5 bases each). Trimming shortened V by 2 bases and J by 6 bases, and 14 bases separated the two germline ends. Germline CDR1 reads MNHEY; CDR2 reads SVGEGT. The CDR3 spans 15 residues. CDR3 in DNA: TGTGCCAGCAGTTACGGGCCGACAGAGGGCAATGAGCAGTTCTTC. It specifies CASSYGPTEGNEQFF.

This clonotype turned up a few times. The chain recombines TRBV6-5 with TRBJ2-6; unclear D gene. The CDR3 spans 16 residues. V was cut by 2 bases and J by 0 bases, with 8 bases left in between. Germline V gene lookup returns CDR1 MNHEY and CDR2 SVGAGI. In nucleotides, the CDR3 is TGTGCCAGCAGTTACGAATCCATCTCTGGGGCCAACGTCCTGACTTTC. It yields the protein CASSYESISGANVLTF.

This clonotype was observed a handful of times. Here the CDR3 DNA reads TGCAGCGTTGAAGAAGGACCAGATACGCAGTATTTT. Translation: CSVEEGPDTQYF. The rearrangement joins TRBV29-1 to TRBJ2-3, with no clear D. CDR1 is SQVTM and CDR2 is ANQGSEA in the germline V gene. Trimming pared 0 bases from V and 4 bases from J, leaving 5 bases between. This CDR3 contains 12 residues.

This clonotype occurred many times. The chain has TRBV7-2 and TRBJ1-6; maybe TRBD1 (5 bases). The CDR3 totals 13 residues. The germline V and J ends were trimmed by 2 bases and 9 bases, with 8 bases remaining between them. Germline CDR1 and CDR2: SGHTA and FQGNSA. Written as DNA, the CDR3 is TGTGCCAGCAGCTTAAGTGGGGGTTCACCCCTCCACTTT. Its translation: CASSLSGGSPLHF. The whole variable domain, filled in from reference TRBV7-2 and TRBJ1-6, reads GAGVSQSPSNKVTEKGKDVELRCDPISGHTALYWYRQSLGQGLEFLIYFQGNSAPDKSGLPSDRFSAERTGGSVSTLTIQRTQQEDSAVYLCASSLSGGSPLHFGNGTRLTVT.